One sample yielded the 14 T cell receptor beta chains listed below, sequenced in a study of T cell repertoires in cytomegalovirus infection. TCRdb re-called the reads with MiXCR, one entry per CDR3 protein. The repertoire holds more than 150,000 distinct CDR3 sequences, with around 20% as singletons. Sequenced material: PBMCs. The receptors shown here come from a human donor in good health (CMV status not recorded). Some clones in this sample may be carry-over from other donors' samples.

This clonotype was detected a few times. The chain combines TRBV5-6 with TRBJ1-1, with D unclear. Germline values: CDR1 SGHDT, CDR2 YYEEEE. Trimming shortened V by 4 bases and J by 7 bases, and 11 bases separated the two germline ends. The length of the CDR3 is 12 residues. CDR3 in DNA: TGTGCCAGCAGCCAGAACACACTTGAAGCTTTCTTT. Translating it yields CASSQNTLEAFF.

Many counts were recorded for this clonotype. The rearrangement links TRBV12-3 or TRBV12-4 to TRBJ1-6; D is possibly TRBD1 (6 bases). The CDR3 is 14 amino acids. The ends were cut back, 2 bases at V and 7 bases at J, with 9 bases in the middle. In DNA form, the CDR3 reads TGTGCCAGCAGTTTATGGGGACAAAATTCACCCCTCCACTTT. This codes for CASSLWGQNSPLHF.

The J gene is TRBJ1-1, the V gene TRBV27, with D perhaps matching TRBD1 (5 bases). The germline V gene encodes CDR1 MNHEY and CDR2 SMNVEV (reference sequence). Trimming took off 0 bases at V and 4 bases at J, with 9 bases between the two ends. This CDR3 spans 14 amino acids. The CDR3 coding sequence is TGTGCCAGCAGTTTATCGTTTGGGGCCACTGAAGCTTTCTTT. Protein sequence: CASSLSFGATEAFF.

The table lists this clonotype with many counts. DNA for the CDR3: TGTGCCAGCAGCAATAACGCCGGTTTCTACGAGCAGTACTTC. Its translation: CASSNNAGFYEQYF. V is TRBV7-8 and J is TRBJ2-7; unclear D gene. Germline CDR1 reads SGHVS; CDR2 reads FQNEAQ. V was clipped by 5 bases and J by 3 bases, with 14 bases between them. The CDR3 has 14 residues.

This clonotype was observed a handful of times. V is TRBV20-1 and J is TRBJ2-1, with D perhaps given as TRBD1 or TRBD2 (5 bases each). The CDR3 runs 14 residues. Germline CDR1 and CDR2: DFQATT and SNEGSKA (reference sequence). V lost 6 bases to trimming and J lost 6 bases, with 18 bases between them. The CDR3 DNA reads TGCAGTGCCCTATCCCGAGCAGGGAGCAATGAGCAGTTCTTC. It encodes CSALSRAGSNEQFF.

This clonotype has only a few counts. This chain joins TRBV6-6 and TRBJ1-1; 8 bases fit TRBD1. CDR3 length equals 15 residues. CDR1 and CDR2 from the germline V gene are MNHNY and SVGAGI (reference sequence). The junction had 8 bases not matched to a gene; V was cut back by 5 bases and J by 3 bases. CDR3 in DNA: TGTGCCAGCAGTGGGAGGACAGGGCGGGACACTGAAGCTTTCTTT. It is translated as CASSGRTGRDTEAFF.

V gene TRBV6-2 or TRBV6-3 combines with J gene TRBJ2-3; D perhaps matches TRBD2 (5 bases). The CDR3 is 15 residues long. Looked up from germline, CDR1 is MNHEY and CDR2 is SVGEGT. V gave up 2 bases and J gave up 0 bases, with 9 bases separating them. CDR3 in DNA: TGTGCCAGCAGTTACGACTACCAAAGCACAGATACGCAGTATTTT. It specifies CASSYDYQSTDTQYF.

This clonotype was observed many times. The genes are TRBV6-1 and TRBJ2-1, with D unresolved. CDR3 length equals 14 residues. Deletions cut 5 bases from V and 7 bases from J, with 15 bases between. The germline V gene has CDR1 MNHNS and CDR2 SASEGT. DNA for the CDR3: TGTGCCAGCAGTACCCGAGGTGCAGTGAATGAGCAGTTCTTC. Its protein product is CASSTRGAVNEQFF.

CDR3 region: CGRSGQTNTEAFF. In DNA form, the CDR3 reads TGCGGCCGCTCGGGACAGACGAACACTGAAGCTTTCTTT. The chain employs TRBV20-1 and TRBJ1-1, with 7 bases that match TRBD1. This CDR3 region has 13 residues. Germline V gene data show CDR1 as DFQATT and CDR2 as SNEGSKA (reference sequence).

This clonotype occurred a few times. CDR3 protein: CASSFWGGAEAFF. In nucleotides, the CDR3 is TGTGCCAGCAGCTTTTGGGGCGGCGCTGAAGCTTTCTTT. The rearrangement links TRBV27 to TRBJ1-1; D might be TRBD1 (5 bases). The ends were cut back, 6 bases at V and 6 bases at J, with 14 bases in the middle. CDR1 and CDR2 (germline): MNHEY, SMNVEV (reference sequence). The length of the CDR3 is 13 residues.

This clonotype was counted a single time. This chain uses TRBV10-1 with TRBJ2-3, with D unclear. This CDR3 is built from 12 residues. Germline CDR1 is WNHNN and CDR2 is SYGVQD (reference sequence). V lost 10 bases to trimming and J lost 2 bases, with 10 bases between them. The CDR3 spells CATGGSTDTQYF. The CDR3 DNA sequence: TGCGCCACCGGTGGTTCCACAGATACGCAGTATTTT.

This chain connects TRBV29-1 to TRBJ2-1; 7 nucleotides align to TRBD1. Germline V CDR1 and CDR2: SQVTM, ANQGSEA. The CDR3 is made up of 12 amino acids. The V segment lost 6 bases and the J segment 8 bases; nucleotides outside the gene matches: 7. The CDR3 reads CSVDREDYEQFF. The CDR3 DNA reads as TGCAGCGTAGACAGGGAAGATTATGAGCAGTTCTTC.

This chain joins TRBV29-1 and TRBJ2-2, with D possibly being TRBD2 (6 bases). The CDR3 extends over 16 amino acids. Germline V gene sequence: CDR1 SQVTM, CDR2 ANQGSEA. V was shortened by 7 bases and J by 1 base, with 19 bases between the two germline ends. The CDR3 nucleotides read TGCAGCGCTGGCATCGAGGACTATAGGAACACCGGGGAGCTGTTTTTT. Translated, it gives CSAGIEDYRNTGELFF.

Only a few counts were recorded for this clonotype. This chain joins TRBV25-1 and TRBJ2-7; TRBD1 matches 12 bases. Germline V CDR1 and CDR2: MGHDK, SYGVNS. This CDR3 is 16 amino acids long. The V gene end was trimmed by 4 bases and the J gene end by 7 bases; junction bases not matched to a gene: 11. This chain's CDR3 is CASSATYGTGGEEQYF. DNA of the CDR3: TGTGCCAGCAGTGCCACATACGGGACAGGGGGCGAAGAGCAGTACTTC.